Listed below are T cell receptor beta chains from one sample, sequenced in a study of T-cell reconstitution after alpha-beta-depleted transplantation in children. Each CDR3 protein gets one entry after TCRdb re-called the PCR reads with MiXCR. Of about 300,000 distinct CDR3 sequences in the sample, over 9% are singletons; the top ten hold less than 8%. This specimen consisted of PBMCs, obtained before TCRalphabeta/CD19-depleted stem cell transplant. The receptors stem from a boy under three years old with acute myeloid leukemia, due to receive a stem cell transplant. Both conserved end residues are part of each CDR3. The order of the fields is clone size, V gene, J gene, D gene, CDR3 DNA, CDR3 protein. The D gene is left open where the match is weak. The listing skips clone size in some rows; elsewhere it reads once, few, many or a size class.

NA	TRBV5-1	TRBJ1-3	NA	TGCGCCAGCAGCTTGGAGAGCCGCTCTGGAAACACCATATATTTT	CASSLESRSGNTIYF
few	TRBV29-1	TRBJ1-2	TRBD1	TGCAGCGTTGCCGTCAACCGGGACAGCTATGGCTACACCTTC	CSVAVNRDSYGYTF
NA	TRBV7-2	TRBJ2-7	TRBD1	TGTGCCAGCAGCTTAGTATTTAGGGGACAGCTTCTCTACGAGCAGTACTTC	CASSLVFRGQLLYEQYF
many	TRBV7-6	TRBJ1-1	TRBD1	TGTGCCAGCAGCTCCAACAGGGGCAAGGGCACTGAAGCTTTCTTT	CASSSNRGKGTEAFF
NA	TRBV7-2	TRBJ2-7	NA	TGTGCCAGCAGCTTAGCTGGGGGGCTAAACTACGAGCAGTACTTC	CASSLAGGLNYEQYF
many	TRBV12-3/TRBV12-4	TRBJ2-2	NA	TGTGCCAGCAGCCCCCCTACGGTGGGGAACACCGGGGAGCTGTTTTTT	CASSPPTVGNTGELFF
many	TRBV18	TRBJ2-3	NA	TGTGCCAGCTCACCACCGCCCGGGACTCCTACGTGTCAGTATTTT	CASSPPPGTPTCQYF
NA	TRBV2	TRBJ2-1	NA	TGTGCCAGCAGTTCGACCTTAGCGGTGGGGTACAATGAGCAGTTCTTC	CASSSTLAVGYNEQFF
many	TRBV20-1	TRBJ2-1	NA	TGCAGTACGGGGCACCCTTTCTACAATGAGCAGTTCTTC	CSTGHPFYNEQFF
few	TRBV5-6	TRBJ2-7	NA	TGTGCCAGCAGCTTGGTGTTTTCGGGGCGCAACCCCCCGTACGAGCAGTACTTC	CASSLVFSGRNPPYEQYF
many	TRBV5-5	TRBJ2-6	NA	TGTGCCAGCAGCTTCGCCAAAGACCTCTCTGGGGCCAACGTCCTGACTTTC	CASSFAKDLSGANVLTF
NA	TRBV18	TRBJ1-5	NA	TGTGCCAGCTCACCAGGGAGGAGGTATAGCAATCAGCCCCAGCATTTT	CASSPGRRYSNQPQHF
many	TRBV3-1	TRBJ2-1	NA	TGTGCCAGCAGCCAAGCGTCTACCAATGAGCAGTTCTTC	CASSQASTNEQFF
NA	TRBV24-1	TRBJ2-5	TRBD2	TGTGCCACCAGTGGTTCGGGGGGGCCGGGAGAGACCCAGTACTTC	CATSGSGGPGETQYF
few	TRBV19	TRBJ1-5	NA	TGTGCCAGTAGTATTTCCGGGAATCAGCCCCAGCATTTT	CASSISGNQPQHF
many	TRBV29-1	TRBJ2-6	NA	TGCAGCGTTAGGCACTCTGGGGCCAACGTCCTGACTTTC	CSVRHSGANVLTF
many	TRBV4-2	TRBJ2-2	TRBD2	TGTGCCAGCAGCCAAGCACGCGCCCCGGGACTAGTAGCCGGGGAGCTGTTTTTT	CASSQARAPGLVAGELFF
NA	TRBV28	TRBJ2-1	TRBD1	TGTGCCAGCAGTAATACCGGGACAGGGTCCAATGAGCAGTTCTTC	CASSNTGTGSNEQFF
NA	TRBV4-2	TRBJ2-7	NA	TGTGCCAGCAGCCAAGATAAGCCCTACGAGCAGTACTTC	CASSQDKPYEQYF
many	TRBV12-3/TRBV12-4	TRBJ2-3	NA	TGTGCCAGCAGGTACAGCCCAGATACGCAGTATTTT	CASRYSPDTQYF
many	TRBV6-1	TRBJ2-7	NA	TGTGCCAGCAGTGATACGGGGTACGAGCAGTACTTC	CASSDTGYEQYF
few	TRBV6-5	TRBJ2-1	NA	TGTGCCAGCAGTTATAGGAACCCCAGGGGTTCCTACAATGAGCAGTTCTTC	CASSYRNPRGSYNEQFF
many	TRBV30	TRBJ2-2	NA	TGTGCCTGGGGCGGCCAAGGGTCCCCGGTTAGGTCACACACCGGGGAGCTGTTTTTT	CAWGGQGSPVRSHTGELFF
NA	TRBV3-1	TRBJ2-7	NA	TGTGCCAGCAGCCACCGGGACCGTGATGGCGAGCAGTACTTC	CASSHRDRDGEQYF
few	TRBV20-1	TRBJ2-7	NA	TGCAGTGCTATGGGGGAGCCCTCCTACGAGCAGTACTTC	CSAMGEPSYEQYF
NA	TRBV2	TRBJ1-1	NA	TGTGCCCGCTGTTTCAACACGAACACTGAAGCTTTCTTT	CARCFNTNTEAFF
few	TRBV12-3/TRBV12-4	TRBJ1-5	TRBD1	TGTGCCAGCAACGGGGACAGCTTGGGCAATCAGCCCCAGCATTTT	CASNGDSLGNQPQHF
few	TRBV6-5	TRBJ2-1	TRBD2	TGTGCCAGCAGTTACGGGCGACTAGCGGGGAGCTCCTACAATGAGCAGTTCTTC	CASSYGRLAGSSYNEQFF
many	TRBV10-3	TRBJ1-2	NA	TGTGCCATCAGTGATGGGACGGGGATATATGGCTACACCTTC	CAISDGTGIYGYTF
NA	TRBV12-3/TRBV12-4	TRBJ1-5	TRBD1	TGTGCCAGCAGTGGACAGGGGAGAGGGCAGCACCAGCATTTT	CASSGQGRGQHQHF
NA	TRBV20-1	TRBJ2-3	NA	TGCAGTGCTACCCCCGCGAGCCCTAGCACAGATACGCAGTATTTT	CSATPASPSTDTQYF
many	TRBV12-3/TRBV12-4	TRBJ2-2	NA	TGTGCCAGCAGTTTTGGCAGTTTGAACACCGGGGAGCTGTTTTTT	CASSFGSLNTGELFF
NA	TRBV24-1	TRBJ1-1	NA	TGTGCCACCAGTGGTCGTGACGATGTGAACACTGAAGCTTTCTTT	CATSGRDDVNTEAFF
many	TRBV28	TRBJ2-3	NA	TGTGCCAGCAGTTTCCCCGCGGCCCTTAGCACAGATACGCAGTATTTT	CASSFPAALSTDTQYF
few	TRBV3-1	TRBJ2-2	TRBD1	TGTGCCAGCAGCCAAAGGGGGCGGGCAGACGCCGGGGAGCTGTTTTTT	CASSQRGRADAGELFF
many	TRBV28	TRBJ1-1	NA	TGTGCCAGCAGAGTGGGGGGCACTGAAGCTTTCTTT	CASRVGGTEAFF
NA	TRBV20-1	TRBJ2-7	TRBD2	TGCAGTGCTAGAGATATTGTATTTGGGGACTACTCCTACGAGCAGTACTTC	CSARDIVFGDYSYEQYF
many	TRBV7-2	TRBJ2-3	TRBD2	TGTGCCAGCAGCACCAGCGGGAGTAGTGAAGATACGCAGTATTTT	CASSTSGSSEDTQYF
many	TRBV12-3/TRBV12-4	TRBJ2-1	NA	TGTGCCAGCGTCCTGTCGAGAGTTGCTGATGAGCAGTTCTTC	CASVLSRVADEQFF
many	TRBV7-9	TRBJ2-7	NA	TGTGCCAGCAGCTTAAGTATGGGCAGGGAGGACGAGCAGTACTTC	CASSLSMGREDEQYF
many	TRBV7-3	TRBJ2-5	NA	TGTGCCAGCAGCATCTCGGCGTCTGGGGAGACCCAGTACTTC	CASSISASGETQYF
few	TRBV5-1	TRBJ2-5	TRBD2	TGCGCCAGCAGCTTGGATGGGACTAGCGGGAGGGCCCTAGAGACCCAGTACTTC	CASSLDGTSGRALETQYF
many	TRBV6-2/TRBV6-3	TRBJ2-7	TRBD2	TGTGCCAGCAGCCTTAACCTACTAGCGGGAGACCCCTACGAGCAGTACTTC	CASSLNLLAGDPYEQYF
few	TRBV12-3/TRBV12-4	TRBJ1-3	NA	TGTGCCAGCAGTTTGGGCGGAGCGGGAAACACCATATATTTT	CASSLGGAGNTIYF
NA	TRBV20-1	TRBJ2-7	TRBD2	TGCAGTGTTGGGACTAGCCGGGCCTACGAGCAGTACTTC	CSVGTSRAYEQYF
many	TRBV28	TRBJ1-5	NA	TGTGCCAGCAGTTCGGACAGCAATCAGCCCCAGCATTTT	CASSSDSNQPQHF
many	TRBV29-1	TRBJ2-7	TRBD2	TGCAGCGTTGCGACTAGCCGCAGCTCCTACGAGCAGTACTTC	CSVATSRSSYEQYF